This T cell receptor beta chain was recorded in a study of cytomegalovirus exposure and HLA in healthy donors (TCRdb year 2017). Looking at the study overall: According to an earlier analysis of 587 of the donors, roughly 180 million T cells yielded 117 million unique TCR beta sequences and less than 300 Gb of sequence data. Donor age, sex, ethnicity and CMV serostatus were compiled together with the repertoire data. Of the roughly 400 genotyped donors, 81% fell in the genetic ancestry cluster associated with self-reported Caucasian donors. HLA typing included class I and class II loci at four-digit resolution. In a later analysis, previously published TCR beta repertoires from several hundred donors were re-analyzed and high-resolution HLA genotyping was added so that TCR occurrence patterns could be studied. A later genetic analysis used genome-wide SNP genotypes for about three fifths of the roughly 700 donors, treating that subset as a discovery cohort. The later analysis used no new phenotypic data to find candidate immune exposures, relying instead on TCR beta sequences and their occurrence across donors. Along with the roughly 710-subject first cohort, a separate validation cohort of roughly 110 different subjects was used. An earlier analysis of 587 of the donors used high-throughput TCR beta sequencing to judge whether each TCR beta V gene segment behaved as functional or pseudogenic. The study was designed to test whether signatures of past pathogen exposure could be identified by cataloging public T cell receptors. High-throughput TCR immunosequencing, statistical association of individual TCRs with disease status, and machine learning were combined to predict cytomegalovirus infection status. All discovery cohort repertoires had been generated using a single sequencing platform. The T cell repertoires of several hundred subjects were profiled by immunosequencing and related to cytomegalovirus serostatus. The number of typed donors differed by locus: roughly 629-640 for A, B, C, DRB1 and DQB1; 522 for DQA1; some 590 for DPA1; and roughly 450 for DPB1. An early release that covered about 640 HLA-typed donors contained about 300 gigabases of sequencing data and tens of millions of unique TCR sequences. Roughly 5 DR-DQ haplotypes were handled as single units for association and clustering, since linkage in the cohort was strong. On average, around 240,000 unique TCR beta nucleotide sequences were sequenced per donor among 350 to 400 genotyped donors of the cohort, with 15% to 20% of those sequences being non-productive. Findings and caveats that apply to the study as a whole: The authors suggested that the approach could potentially be generalized to other disease states and immunological phenotypes. A further reported finding was that TCR beta sequences accurately predicted the HLA-A and HLA-B alleles for most subjects in the first cohort. A cluster of highly shared sequence variants was judged likely to be a technical artifact of the sequencing pipeline. A later genetic analysis associated a missense DCLRE1C variant with V-gene and J-gene trimming of TCR beta chains, and an independent cohort replicated the association. In a later analysis, TCR association rates were found to vary across HLA loci, with the most associated TCRs seen for DRB1 alleles and the fewest for HLA-C alleles. In a later analysis, HLA-associated TCR beta chains were found to be more clonally expanded and to have lower generation probabilities than equally common non-associated chains. For the cohort, immune exposure information was limited to CMV serostatus. Roughly 17 rarely observed V segments, including chromosome 9 orphons, were excluded from the earlier analysis of almost 600 of the donors because counts were too low. Some IMGT-functional V segments, including TRBV6-2 and TRBV6-3, could not be distinguished by the 87-base-pair reads and were therefore excluded. This cohort had only TCR beta chains sequenced, and the lack of alpha or paired-chain data limited which features could be detected. Because HLA typing was unavailable for some donors at each locus, only the typed subset was used in association tests. An earlier analysis of some 590 of the donors showed that most TCR beta V segments appeared in productive rearrangements either about 90% or about 30% of the time, which broadly matched IMGT annotations. A few of the identified cytomegalovirus-associated TCR beta chains were confirmed in vitro to be specific for cytomegalovirus antigens. Compared with the 666-donor mean, donors in an Asian-associated ancestry cluster had fewer N-insertions in productive TCRs, according to a later genetic analysis. In a later analysis, most CMV-associated TCR beta chains were found to appear HLA-restricted, with HLA associations seemingly driven largely by CMV exposure. Correlated functional status among segregating V segments might be attributable to linkage disequilibrium, but an unknown experimental factor could not be ruled out. At a false discovery rate of 0.05, a later analysis linked around 17,000 TCR beta sequences to specific HLA alleles. When HLA alleles, especially DR and DQ, strongly co-occurred, TCR associations were difficult to assign to individual alleles. In a later analysis, several top co-occurrence clusters were reported to appear linked to parvovirus B19, influenza, CMV and Epstein-Barr virus. Most TCR sequences were seen in very few donors, while some public TCRs were found in many individuals. The classifier was reported to diagnose cytomegalovirus status with high specificity and sensitivity in both the original cohort and the validation cohort. The presence/absence analyses assumed that sequencing depth was roughly uniform across donors, and that assumption may not be true. A total of some 180 TCR beta chains were listed by the study as associated with cytomegalovirus.

On this clone itself: The specificity of this receptor is unknown. The record has no base qualities; no much larger clone is one base away.

The method was the immunoSEQ multiplex PCR assay. The multiplex PCR relied on a mix of 60 forward primers for TCR Vbeta segments and 13 reverse primers for TCR Jbeta segments. The CDR3 region of rearranged TCR beta genes was amplified from genomic DNA by a multiplex PCR assay. The amplified TCR beta libraries were sequenced on the Illumina HiSeq System as 87-base-pair reads. Per the original workflow: Across the 500 to 700 repertoires, a later analysis counted approximately 83 million unique TCR beta chains, 9 million to 14 million of which were shared by at least two donors. Raw reads were error-corrected and collapsed into unique sequences with a nearest-neighbor algorithm that merged closely related sequences to remove PCR and sequencing errors. V, D and J gene segments were assigned by aligning CDR3 sequences to IMGT reference sequences. Each retained sequence needed at least a six-nucleotide match to both a V gene segment and a J gene segment. Rearrangements were classified as productive when the CDR3 lacked stop codons and remained in frame with V and J, and all other rearrangements were classified as non-productive. CDR3 was defined by IMGT convention, running from the second conserved V-encoded cysteine to the conserved J-encoded phenylalanine. Sequences without an unambiguous match to a single V gene segment were excluded from the earlier analysis of approximately 560 of the donors. An earlier analysis of over 450 of the donors classified V segments as functional when productive rearrangements were above 56.7% and as segregating when the standard deviation between donors was above 5%. To diagnose cytomegalovirus status from the catalog of TCR beta chain sequences, a statistical classification framework was built. In a later analysis, TCR nucleotide sequences were compared against IMGT/GENE-DB human TR gene sequences so that V and J genes could be assigned. A later analysis assigned CDR3 sequences and most-parsimonious VDJ recombination scenarios with the TCRdist pipeline. In a later analysis, each TCR beta chain was defined by its CDR3 amino acid sequence together with its V-gene family, and reads without a unique V-gene family were excluded. In a later analysis, 500 to 650 highly shared, low-generation-probability nucleotide sequences were removed to address suspected cross-contamination and a sequencing artifact. For each public chain, a later analysis derived a clonal expansion index from normalized ranks of inferred template counts within each repertoire. In a later analysis, generation probabilities were computed with a VDJ recombination model fitted to out-of-frame rearrangements, and the resulting probabilities were checked against IGoR. In a later analysis, TCR-TCR, TCR-HLA and TCR-CMV co-occurrence was scored with hypergeometric tests, and a repertoire-size bias correction was applied to TCR pairs. In a later analysis, false discovery rates were estimated by permuting HLA or CMV assignments 20 times. In a later analysis, co-occurring TCRs were grouped with DBSCAN, and TCRdist sequence similarity was added when clustering was performed within HLA-allele-positive subsets. For co-occurrence clustering, repertoires with fewer than 30,000 or more than 120,000 public chains were excluded, along with roughly 5 repertoires with anomalous nucleotide sharing. Held by TCRdb, this immuneACCESS table contains in-frame sequences only and omits some clones. Under half of the omission traces to an unresolved V gene where checked; the cause of the rest is unknown. V, J and clone size are taken as reported in that table, and D and trimming were inferred from the DNA itself. For this sample there are tens of thousands of clones; roughly 78% appear just once. Of the sample, 3.5% to 5.5% is held by the ten largest clones.

The CDR3 measures 16 amino acids from cysteine to phenylalanine. Here the CDR3 DNA is all that survives: 48 bases in frame from base 1. Here V drops 6 bases and J drops 5 bases, and the junction holds 6 bases not matched to any gene. The germline V gene encodes CDR1 SNHLY and CDR2 FYNNEI. The cohort consisted of some 670 healthy bone marrow donors. All cohort members were sampled while nominally healthy, although unrecorded immune exposures were likely present. The donor was CMV seropositive and was included in the group of 250 to 350 seropositive cohort members. A peripheral blood sample was provided by each donor, and peripheral blood mononuclear cells were used for TCR beta sequencing. Genomic DNA was extracted from the blood cell samples with the Qiagen DNeasy Blood Extraction Kit.

The chain couples TRBV2 to TRBJ2-2, with 13 central nucleotides matching TRBD2. This clonotype was sampled from a woman in her 40s in good health and CMV-seropositive. Sequencing input: PBMCs. DNA sequence: TGTGCCAGCAGCGGGGGACTAGCGGGAAATACCGGGGAGCTGTTTTTT. This codes for CASSGGLAGNTGELFF. Extended through the reference TRBV2 and TRBJ2-2 proteins, this CDR3 yields the full variable domain: EPEVTQTPSHQVTQMGQEVILRCVPISNHLYFYWYRQILGQKVEFLVSFYNNEISEKSEIFDDQFSVERPDGSNFTLKIRSTKLEDSAMYFCASSGGLAGNTGELFFGEGSRLTVL.